Detailed here is one TCR beta chain. Its antigen is unknown. CDR3 length: 15 residues. V was clipped by 4 bases and J by 7 bases; unmatched bases: 10. CDR1 is SEHNR, CDR2 FQNEAQ, per germline (reference sequence). A universal primer site and UMIs were added as TCR cDNA was made by 5'RACE template switching. TCRdb reanalysed the 5' RACE reads using MiXCR and keeps one entry per CDR3 protein. Found here are 80,000 to 100,000 distinct CDR3 sequences, about 6% of them singletons; the top ten hold over 40%. The data originate from a study of T cells after yellow fever vaccination. The study, taken as a whole, reports: The study noted that FACS-sorted repertoires could contain abundant clonotypes contaminating from the bulk population.

The genes are TRBV7-9 and TRBJ1-2; TRBD1 agrees at 9 bases. The TCR sequence derives from a man younger than 30 who received the YFV17D yellow fever vaccine. The source was CD8+ T cells sorted from PBMCs, collected 10 days after the yellow fever booster vaccination. The chain's CDR3 is CASSWNRDRVSGYTF. DNA of the CDR3: TGTGCCAGCAGCTGGAACCGGGACAGGGTCTCTGGCTACACCTTC.